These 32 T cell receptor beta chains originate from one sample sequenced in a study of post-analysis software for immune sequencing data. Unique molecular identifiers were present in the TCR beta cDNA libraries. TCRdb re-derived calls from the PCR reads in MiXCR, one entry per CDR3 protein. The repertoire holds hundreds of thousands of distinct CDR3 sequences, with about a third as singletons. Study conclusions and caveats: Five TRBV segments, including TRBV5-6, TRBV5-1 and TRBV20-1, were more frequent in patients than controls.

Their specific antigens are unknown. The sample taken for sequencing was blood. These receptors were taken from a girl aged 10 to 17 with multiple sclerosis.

The CDR3 loop is CASSQGLPDTQYF. The CDR3 nucleotides read TGTGCCAGCAGCCAAGGACTCCCAGATACGCAGTATTTT. The V call is TRBV3-1, the J call TRBJ2-3; D unclear. This CDR3 has 13 residues. V was trimmed by 1 base and J by 4 bases, leaving 6 bases between them. Germline V gene lookup returns CDR1 LGHDT and CDR2 YNNKEL (reference sequence).

CDR3 DNA: TGTGCCAGCAGCTTGACCCCAGGGCTCGCGAAAAACTACGAGCAGTACTTC. It encodes CASSLTPGLAKNYEQYF. This chain connects TRBV5-6 to TRBJ2-5; TRBD1 might be the D (5 bases). The J call may be faulty, since TRBJ2-7 better matches the DNA end. Germline CDR1 is SGHDT and CDR2 is YYEEEE. This CDR3 has 17 amino acids.

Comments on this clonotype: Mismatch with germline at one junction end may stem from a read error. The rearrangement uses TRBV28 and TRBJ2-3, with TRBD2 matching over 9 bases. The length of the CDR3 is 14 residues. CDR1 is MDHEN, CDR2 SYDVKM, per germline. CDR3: CASSLSGGTDMQYF. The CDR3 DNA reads TGTGCCAGCAGTCTTAGCGGGGGCACAGATATGCAGTATTTT.

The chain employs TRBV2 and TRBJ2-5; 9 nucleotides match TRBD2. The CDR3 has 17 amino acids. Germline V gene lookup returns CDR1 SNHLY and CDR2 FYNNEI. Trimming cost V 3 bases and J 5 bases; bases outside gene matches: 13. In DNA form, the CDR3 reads TGTGCCAGCAGTGACCTCGGGGCTAGCGGGGTTAAGGAGACCCAGTACTTC. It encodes CASSDLGASGVKETQYF.

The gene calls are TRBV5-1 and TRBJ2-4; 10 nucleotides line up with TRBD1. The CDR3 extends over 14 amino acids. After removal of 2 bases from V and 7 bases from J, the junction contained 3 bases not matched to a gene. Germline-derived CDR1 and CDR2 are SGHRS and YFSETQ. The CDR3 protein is CASSFGTGENIQYF. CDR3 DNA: TGCGCCAGCAGCTTTGGGACAGGGGAGAACATTCAGTACTTC.

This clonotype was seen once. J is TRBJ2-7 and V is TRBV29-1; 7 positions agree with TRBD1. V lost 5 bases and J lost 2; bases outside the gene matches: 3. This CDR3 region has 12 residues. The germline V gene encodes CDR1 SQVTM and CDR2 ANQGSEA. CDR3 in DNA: TGCAGCGTTTGGACAGGAACCTACGAGCAGTACTTC. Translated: CSVWTGTYEQYF.

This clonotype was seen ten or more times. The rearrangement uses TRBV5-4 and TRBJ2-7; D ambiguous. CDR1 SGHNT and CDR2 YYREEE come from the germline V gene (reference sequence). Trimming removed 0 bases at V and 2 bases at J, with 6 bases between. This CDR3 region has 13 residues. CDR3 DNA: TGTGCCAGCAGCTTGGCTGGCACCTACGAGCAGTACTTC. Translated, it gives CASSLAGTYEQYF.

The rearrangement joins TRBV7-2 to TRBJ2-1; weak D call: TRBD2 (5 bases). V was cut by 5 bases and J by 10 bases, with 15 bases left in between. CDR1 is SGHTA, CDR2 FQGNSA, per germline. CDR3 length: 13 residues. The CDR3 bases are TGTGCCAGCAGCCACGAGGAGGCATCCGAGCAGTTCTTC. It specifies CASSHEEASEQFF.

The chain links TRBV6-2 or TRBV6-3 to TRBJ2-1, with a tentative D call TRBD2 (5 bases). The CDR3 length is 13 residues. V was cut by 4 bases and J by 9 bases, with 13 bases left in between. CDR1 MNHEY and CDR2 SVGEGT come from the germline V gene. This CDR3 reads CASSSGRRIEQFF. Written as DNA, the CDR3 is TGTGCCAGCAGTTCTGGGCGGAGGATTGAGCAGTTCTTC.

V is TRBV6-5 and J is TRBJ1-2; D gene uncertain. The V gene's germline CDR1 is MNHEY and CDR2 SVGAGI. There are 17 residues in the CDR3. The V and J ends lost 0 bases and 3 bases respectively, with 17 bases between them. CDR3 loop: CASSYSKGGSEDYGYTF. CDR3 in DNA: TGTGCCAGCAGTTACTCGAAGGGTGGCAGCGAGGACTATGGCTACACCTTC.

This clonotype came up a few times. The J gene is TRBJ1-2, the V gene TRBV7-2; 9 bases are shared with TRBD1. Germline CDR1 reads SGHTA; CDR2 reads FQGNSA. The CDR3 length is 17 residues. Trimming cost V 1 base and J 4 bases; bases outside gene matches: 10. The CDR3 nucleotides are TGTGCCAGCAGCTTAGTTGGGACAGGGCAGAATATCTATGGCTACACCTTC. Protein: CASSLVGTGQNIYGYTF.

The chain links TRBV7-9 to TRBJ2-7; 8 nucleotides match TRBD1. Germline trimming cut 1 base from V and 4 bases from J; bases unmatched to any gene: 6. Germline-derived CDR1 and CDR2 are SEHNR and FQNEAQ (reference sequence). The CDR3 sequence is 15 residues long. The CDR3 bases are TGTGCCAGCAGCTTAGTCGGGACAGGAAGGTACGAGCAGTACTTC. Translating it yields CASSLVGTGRYEQYF.

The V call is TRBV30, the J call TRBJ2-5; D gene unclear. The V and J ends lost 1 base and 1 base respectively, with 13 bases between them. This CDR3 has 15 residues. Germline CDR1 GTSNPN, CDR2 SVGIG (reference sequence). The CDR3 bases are TGTGCCTGGAGTGCGCGCTCGAGGATCCAAGAGACCCAGTACTTC. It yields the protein CAWSARSRIQETQYF.

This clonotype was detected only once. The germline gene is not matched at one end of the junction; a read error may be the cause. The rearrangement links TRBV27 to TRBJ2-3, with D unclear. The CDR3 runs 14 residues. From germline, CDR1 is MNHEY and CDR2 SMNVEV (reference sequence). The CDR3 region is CASSLSAPTDAQYF. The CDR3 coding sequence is TGTGCCAGCAGTTTATCGGCCCCCACAGATGCGCAGTATTTT.

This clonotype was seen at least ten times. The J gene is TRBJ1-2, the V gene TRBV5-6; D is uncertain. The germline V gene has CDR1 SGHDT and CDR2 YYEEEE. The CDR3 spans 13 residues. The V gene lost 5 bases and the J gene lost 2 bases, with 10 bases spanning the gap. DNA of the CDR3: TGTGCCAGCAGTTCCACTGGAAACTATGGCTACACCTTC. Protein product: CASSSTGNYGYTF. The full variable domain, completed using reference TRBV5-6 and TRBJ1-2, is DAGVTQSPTHLIKTRGQQVTLRCSPKSGHDTVSWYQQALGQGPQFIFQYYEEEERQRGNFPDRFSGHQFPNYSSELNVNALLLGDSALYLCASSSTGNYGYTFGSGTRLTVV.

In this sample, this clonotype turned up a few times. The CDR3 here is CASSSGAGPTYNEQFF. Here the CDR3 DNA reads TGCGCCAGCAGCTCGGGGGCGGGCCCTACCTACAATGAGCAGTTCTTC. The V gene is TRBV4-3, the J gene TRBJ2-1; D is tentatively TRBD1 or TRBD2 (6 bases each). CDR1 is LGHNA, CDR2 YSLEER, per germline. The CDR3 is 16 residues long. V was trimmed by 5 bases and J by 2 bases, leaving 16 bases between them.

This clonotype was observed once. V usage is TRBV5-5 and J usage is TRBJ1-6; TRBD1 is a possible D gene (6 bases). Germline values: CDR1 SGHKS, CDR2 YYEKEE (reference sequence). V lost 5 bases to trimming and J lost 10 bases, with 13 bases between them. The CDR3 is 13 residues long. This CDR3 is CASRSQGKSPLHF. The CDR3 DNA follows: TGTGCCAGCAGATCGCAGGGGAAATCACCCCTCCACTTT. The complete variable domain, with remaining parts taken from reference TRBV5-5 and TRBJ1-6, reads DAGVTQSPTHLIKTRGQQVTLRCSPISGHKSVSWYQQVLGQGPQFIFQYYEKEERGRGNFPDRFSARQFPNYSSELNVNALLLGDSALYLCASRSQGKSPLHFGNGTRLTVT.

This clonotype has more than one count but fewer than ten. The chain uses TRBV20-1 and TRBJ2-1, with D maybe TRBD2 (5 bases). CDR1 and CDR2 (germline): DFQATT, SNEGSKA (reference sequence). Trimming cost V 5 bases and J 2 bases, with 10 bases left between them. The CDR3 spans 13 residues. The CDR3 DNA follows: TGCAGTGCTCCGACTACCGCCTACAATGAGCAGTTCTTC. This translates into CSAPTTAYNEQFF.

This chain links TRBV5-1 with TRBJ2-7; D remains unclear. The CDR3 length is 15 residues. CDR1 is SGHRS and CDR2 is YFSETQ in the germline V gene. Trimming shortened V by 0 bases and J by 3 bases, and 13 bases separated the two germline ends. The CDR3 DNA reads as TGCGCCAGCAGCTTGGTATACGGCACTGACTACGAGCAGTACTTC. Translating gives CASSLVYGTDYEQYF. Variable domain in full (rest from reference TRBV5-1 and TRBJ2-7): KAGVTQTPRYLIKTRGQQVTLSCSPISGHRSVSWYQQTPGQGLQFLFEYFSETQRNKGNFPGRFSGRQFSNSRSEMNVSTLELGDSALYLCASSLVYGTDYEQYFGPGTRLTVT.

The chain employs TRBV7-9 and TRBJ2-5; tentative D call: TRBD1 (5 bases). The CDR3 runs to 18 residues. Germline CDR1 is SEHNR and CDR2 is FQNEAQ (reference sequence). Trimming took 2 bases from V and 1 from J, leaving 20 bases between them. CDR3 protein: CASSLPKALGVTQETQYF. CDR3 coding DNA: TGTGCCAGCAGCTTACCCAAGGCGTTAGGGGTGACCCAAGAGACCCAGTACTTC.

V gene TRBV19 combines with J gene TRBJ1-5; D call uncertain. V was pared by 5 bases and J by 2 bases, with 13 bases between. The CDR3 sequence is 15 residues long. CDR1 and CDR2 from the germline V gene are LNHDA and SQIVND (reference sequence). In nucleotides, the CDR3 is TGTGCCAGTAGTGGATCCTACGACGGCAATCAGCCCCAGCATTTT. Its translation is CASSGSYDGNQPQHF. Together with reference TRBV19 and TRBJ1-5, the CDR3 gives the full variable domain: DGGITQSPKYLFRKEGQNVTLSCEQNLNHDAMYWYRQDPGQGLRLIYYSQIVNDFQKGDIAEGYSVSREKKESFPLTVTSAQKNPTAFYLCASSGSYDGNQPQHFGDGTRLSIL.

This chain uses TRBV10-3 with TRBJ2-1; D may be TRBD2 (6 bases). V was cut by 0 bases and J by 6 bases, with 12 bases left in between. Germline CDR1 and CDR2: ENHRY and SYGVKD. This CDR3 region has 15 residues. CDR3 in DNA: TGTGCCATCAGTGAGTCCGCCGGCGGGACCAATGAGCAGTTCTTC. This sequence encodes CAISESAGGTNEQFF.

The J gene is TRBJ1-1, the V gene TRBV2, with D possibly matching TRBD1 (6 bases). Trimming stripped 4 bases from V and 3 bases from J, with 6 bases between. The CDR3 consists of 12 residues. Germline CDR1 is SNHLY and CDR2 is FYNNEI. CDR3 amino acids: CASSAGDTEAFF. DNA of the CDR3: TGTGCCAGCAGTGCAGGGGACACTGAAGCTTTCTTT.

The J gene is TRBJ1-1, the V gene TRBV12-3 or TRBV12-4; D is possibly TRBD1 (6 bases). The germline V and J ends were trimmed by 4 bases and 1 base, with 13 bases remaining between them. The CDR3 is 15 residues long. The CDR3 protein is CASSSTGTPNTEAFF. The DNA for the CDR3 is TGTGCCAGCAGTTCTACAGGGACCCCGAACACTGAAGCTTTCTTT.

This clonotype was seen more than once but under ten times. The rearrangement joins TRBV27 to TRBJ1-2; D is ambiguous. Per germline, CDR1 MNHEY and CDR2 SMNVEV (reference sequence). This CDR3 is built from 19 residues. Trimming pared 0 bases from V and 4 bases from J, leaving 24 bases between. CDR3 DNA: TGTGCCAGCAGTTTATCGGGTCTGAATCCGACGGAACAAGGCTATGGCTACACCTTC. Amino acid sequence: CASSLSGLNPTEQGYGYTF.

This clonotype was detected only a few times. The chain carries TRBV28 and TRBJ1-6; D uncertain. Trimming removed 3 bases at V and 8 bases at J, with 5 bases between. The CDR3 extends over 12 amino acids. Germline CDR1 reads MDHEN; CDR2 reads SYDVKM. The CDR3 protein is CASSFGYSPLHF. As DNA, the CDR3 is TGTGCCAGCAGTTTCGGGTATTCACCCCTCCACTTT.

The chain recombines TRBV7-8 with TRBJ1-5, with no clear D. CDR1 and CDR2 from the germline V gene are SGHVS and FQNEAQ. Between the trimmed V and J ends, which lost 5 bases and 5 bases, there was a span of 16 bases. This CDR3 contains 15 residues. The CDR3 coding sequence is TGTGCCAGCAGCCTTAGGAGAGGATTGTATCAGCCCCAGCATTTT. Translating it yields CASSLRRGLYQPQHF.

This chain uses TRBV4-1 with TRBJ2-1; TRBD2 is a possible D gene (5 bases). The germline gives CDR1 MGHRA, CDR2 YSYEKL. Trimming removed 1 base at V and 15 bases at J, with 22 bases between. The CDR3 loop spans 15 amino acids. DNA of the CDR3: TGCGCCAGCAGCCAAGGTAGCGAGCACCGAGGTTTAAGGTTCTTC. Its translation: CASSQGSEHRGLRFF.

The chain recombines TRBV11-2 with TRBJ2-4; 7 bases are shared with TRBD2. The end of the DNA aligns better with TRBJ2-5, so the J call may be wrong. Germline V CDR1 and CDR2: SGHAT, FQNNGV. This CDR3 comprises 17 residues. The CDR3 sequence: CASILGLSGWTQETQYF. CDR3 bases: TGTGCCAGCATCCTAGGCCTTAGCGGGTGGACACAAGAGACCCAGTACTTC.

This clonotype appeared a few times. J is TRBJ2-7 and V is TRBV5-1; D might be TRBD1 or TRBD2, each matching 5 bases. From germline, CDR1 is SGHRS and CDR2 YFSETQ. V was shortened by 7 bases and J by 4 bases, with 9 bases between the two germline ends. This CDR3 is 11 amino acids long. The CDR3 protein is CASGTQYEQYF. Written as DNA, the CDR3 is TGCGCCAGCGGGACCCAATACGAGCAGTACTTC.

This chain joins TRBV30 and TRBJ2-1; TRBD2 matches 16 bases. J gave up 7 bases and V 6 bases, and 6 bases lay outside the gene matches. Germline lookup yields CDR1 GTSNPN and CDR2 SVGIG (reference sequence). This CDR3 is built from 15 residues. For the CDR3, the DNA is TGTGCCTGCACGGGACTAGCGGGGGGGCCTAATGAGCAGTTCTTC. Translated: CACTGLAGGPNEQFF.

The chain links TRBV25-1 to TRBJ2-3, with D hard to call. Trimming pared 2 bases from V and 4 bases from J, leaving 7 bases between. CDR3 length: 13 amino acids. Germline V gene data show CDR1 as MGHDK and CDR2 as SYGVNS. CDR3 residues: CASSEQEPDTQYF. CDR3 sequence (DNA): TGTGCCAGCAGTGAACAGGAACCAGATACGCAGTATTTT. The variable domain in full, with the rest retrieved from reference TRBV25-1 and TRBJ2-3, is EADIYQTPRYLVIGTGKKITLECSQTMGHDKMYWYQQDPGMELHLIHYSYGVNSTEKGDLSSESTVSRIRTEHFPLTLESARPSHTSQYLCASSEQEPDTQYFGPGTRLTVL.